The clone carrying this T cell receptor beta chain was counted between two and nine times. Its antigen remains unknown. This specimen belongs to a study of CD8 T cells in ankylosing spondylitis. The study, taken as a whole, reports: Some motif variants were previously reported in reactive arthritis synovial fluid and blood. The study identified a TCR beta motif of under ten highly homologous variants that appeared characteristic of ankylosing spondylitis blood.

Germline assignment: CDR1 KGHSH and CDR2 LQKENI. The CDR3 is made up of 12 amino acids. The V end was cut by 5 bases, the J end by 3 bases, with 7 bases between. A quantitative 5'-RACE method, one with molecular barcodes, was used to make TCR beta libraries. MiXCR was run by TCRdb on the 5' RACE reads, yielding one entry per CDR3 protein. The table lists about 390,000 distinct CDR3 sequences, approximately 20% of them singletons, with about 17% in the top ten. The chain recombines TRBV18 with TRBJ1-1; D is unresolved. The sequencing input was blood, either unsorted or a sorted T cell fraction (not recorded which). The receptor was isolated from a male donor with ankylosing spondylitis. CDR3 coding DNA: TGTGCCAGCTCAGGACGCCACACTGAAGCTTTCTTT. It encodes CASSGRHTEAFF.